The clone carrying this T cell receptor beta chain was counted a single time. One entry per CDR3 protein results from TCRdb running MiXCR on the RACE reads. The sample shows approximately 50,000 distinct CDR3 sequences, approximately 9.5% of them seen only once. The data derive from a study of human T cells and chemical hapten exposure. Study information: DPC at 0.01% went onto the upper back in patch tests, read at 6 days.

Described time point: pre-sensitization, week 0. The sample's treatment: therapeutic diphenylcyclopropenone sensitization with weekly scalp DPC. The authors extracted total RNA from unfractionated whole blood. CDR3 length: 16 residues. Germline CDR1 is LGHNA and CDR2 is YNFKEQ. After removal of 1 base from V and 5 bases from J, the junction contained 6 bases not matched to a gene. The source is a woman aged 25-40 years with alopecia areata. Some clones in this sample may be carry-over from other donors' samples. The chain uses TRBV4-2 and TRBJ2-3; 10 nucleotides agree with TRBD2. Here the sequenced sample was whole blood, taken in connection with sensitization to the hapten diphenylcyclopropenone (DPC). The CDR3 sequence is CASSQVSLAGEDTQYF. The DNA for the CDR3 is TGTGCCAGCAGCCAAGTTTCCCTAGCGGGGGAAGATACGCAGTATTTT.